This TCR beta chain originates from a study of cytomegalovirus exposure and HLA in healthy donors. General observations from the study: There was a cluster of highly shared sequence variants that was likely a sequencing artifact. Later analysis demonstrated an association between a missense DCLRE1C variant and TCR beta V- and J-gene trimming. In a later analysis, HLA-C alleles had the fewest associated TCRs, DRB1 alleles the most.

This CDR3 has 15 amino acids. Per germline, CDR1 SGHNT and CDR2 YYREEE (reference sequence). For this clone: The target antigen is unknown.

This PCR relied on a set of 60 Vbeta primers and 13 Jbeta primers. In the authors' workflow: Unique TCR beta chains numbered around 75 million in a later analysis, with around 10 million shared. Clones were read by immunoSEQ multiplex PCR, and TCRdb kept only the in-frame ones, dropping some. That table gives V, J and clone size, and the DNA gave D and trimming. This table holds about 160,000 clones, about 80% found once. V and J are TRBV5-4 and TRBJ2-5; TRBD1 aligns across 9 bases. The assigned J gene may be wrong: the sequence end matches TRBJ2-7 better. The sequenced sample consisted of PBMCs. The origin of this receptor is a man aged 25 to 45 in good health and CMV-seronegative. The CDR3 nucleotides are TGTGCCAGCAGCCAAGGGACAGGGCGTAGGTACGAGCAGTACTTC. This encodes CASSQGTGRRYEQYF.